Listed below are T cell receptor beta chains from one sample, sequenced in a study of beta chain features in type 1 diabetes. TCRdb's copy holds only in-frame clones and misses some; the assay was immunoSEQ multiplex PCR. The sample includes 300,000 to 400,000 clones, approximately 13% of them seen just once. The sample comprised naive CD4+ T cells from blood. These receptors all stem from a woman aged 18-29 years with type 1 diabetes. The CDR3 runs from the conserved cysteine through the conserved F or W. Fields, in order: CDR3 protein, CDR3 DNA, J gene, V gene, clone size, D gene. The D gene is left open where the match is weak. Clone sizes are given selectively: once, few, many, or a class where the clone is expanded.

cdr3_aa: CATGVLQYF
cdr3_nt: TGTGCCACAGGGGTCCTTCAGTACTTC
j_call: TRBJ2-5
v_call: TRBV6-5
clone_size: NA
d_call: NA

cdr3_aa: CASSELKTGAFYNEQFF
cdr3_nt: TGTGCCAGCAGCGAACTCAAGACAGGGGCATTCTACAATGAGCAGTTCTTC
j_call: TRBJ2-1
v_call: TRBV9
clone_size: few
d_call: TRBD1

cdr3_aa: CASSPLDSQPQHF
cdr3_nt: TGTGCCAGCTCACCACTCGACAGCCAGCCCCAGCATTTT
j_call: TRBJ1-5
v_call: TRBV18
clone_size: few
d_call: NA

cdr3_aa: CASSFRGGPSNEQFF
cdr3_nt: TGTGCCAGCAGCTTCCGAGGGGGCCCTTCTAATGAGCAGTTCTTC
j_call: TRBJ2-1
v_call: TRBV5-4
clone_size: few
d_call: TRBD1

cdr3_aa: CASSLGLAGYNEQFF
cdr3_nt: TGCGCCAGCAGCTTGGGACTAGCGGGATACAATGAGCAGTTCTTC
j_call: TRBJ2-1
v_call: TRBV5-1
clone_size: NA
d_call: TRBD2

cdr3_aa: CASSPWTAGSGANVLTF
cdr3_nt: TGTGCCAGCAGTCCATGGACAGCAGGCTCTGGGGCCAACGTCCTGACTTTC
j_call: TRBJ2-6
v_call: TRBV27
clone_size: NA
d_call: NA

cdr3_aa: CASSQIVAVKNIQYF
cdr3_nt: TGTGCCAGCAGCCAAATAGTAGCCGTCAAAAACATTCAGTACTTC
j_call: TRBJ2-4
v_call: TRBV7-2
clone_size: few
d_call: NA

cdr3_aa: CASSIMRDSTNYGYTF
cdr3_nt: TGTGCCAGTAGTATAATGCGGGACAGCACTAACTATGGCTACACCTTC
j_call: TRBJ1-2
v_call: TRBV19
clone_size: NA
d_call: TRBD1

cdr3_aa: CASVRDHNQPQHF
cdr3_nt: TGTGCCAGCGTGCGGGACCACAATCAGCCCCAGCATTTT
j_call: TRBJ1-5
v_call: TRBV18
clone_size: few
d_call: NA

cdr3_aa: CASSLAITGGAGLEEAFF
cdr3_nt: TGTGCCAGCAGCTTGGCCATCACAGGGGGCGCGGGGTTGGAGGAAGCTTTCTTT
j_call: TRBJ1-1
v_call: TRBV5-4
clone_size: NA
d_call: TRBD1

cdr3_aa: CASSVTGAGELFF
cdr3_nt: TGTGCCAGCAGCGTGACAGGGGCCGGGGAGCTGTTTTTT
j_call: TRBJ2-2
v_call: TRBV11-3
clone_size: NA
d_call: TRBD1

cdr3_aa: CAWSVQGYEQFF
cdr3_nt: TGTGCCTGGAGTGTACAGGGGTATGAGCAGTTCTTC
j_call: TRBJ2-1
v_call: TRBV30
clone_size: few
d_call: TRBD1

cdr3_aa: CASTRTGNSNTGELFF
cdr3_nt: TGTGCCAGCACCCGGACGGGGAACTCGAACACCGGGGAGCTGTTTTTT
j_call: TRBJ2-2
v_call: TRBV2
clone_size: NA
d_call: NA

cdr3_aa: CAWSSTGISIYGYTF
cdr3_nt: TGTGCCTGGAGTTCCACAGGGATAAGTATCTATGGCTACACCTTC
j_call: TRBJ1-2
v_call: TRBV30
clone_size: few
d_call: NA

cdr3_aa: CAWSGGRVPNQPQHF
cdr3_nt: TGTGCCTGGAGTGGCGGCAGGGTCCCCAATCAGCCCCAGCATTTT
j_call: TRBJ1-5
v_call: TRBV30
clone_size: few
d_call: NA

cdr3_aa: CAISELSRINTEAFF
cdr3_nt: TGTGCCATCAGTGAGTTGAGTAGAATAAACACTGAAGCTTTCTTT
j_call: TRBJ1-1
v_call: TRBV10-3
clone_size: NA
d_call: NA

cdr3_aa: CASSRAGEQFF
cdr3_nt: TGTGCCAGCAGCAGGGCGGGTGAGCAGTTCTTC
j_call: TRBJ2-1
v_call: TRBV11-2
clone_size: few
d_call: NA

cdr3_aa: CASSQSLDIFGYTF
cdr3_nt: TGTGCCAGCTCACAATCCCTGGACATCTTCGGCTACACCTTC
j_call: TRBJ1-2
v_call: TRBV18
clone_size: NA
d_call: NA

cdr3_aa: CSARSYNEQFF
cdr3_nt: TGCAGTGCTAGGTCGTACAATGAGCAGTTCTTC
j_call: TRBJ2-1
v_call: TRBV20-1
clone_size: few
d_call: NA

cdr3_aa: CAWSPPGQAYEQYF
cdr3_nt: TGTGCCTGGAGCCCCCCGGGACAGGCCTACGAGCAGTACTTC
j_call: TRBJ2-7
v_call: TRBV30
clone_size: few
d_call: TRBD1

cdr3_aa: CSVDRLAGRGGNEQFF
cdr3_nt: TGCAGCGTTGATCGACTAGCAGGCAGGGGCGGCAATGAGCAGTTCTTC
j_call: TRBJ2-1
v_call: TRBV29-1
clone_size: NA
d_call: NA

cdr3_aa: CASGLVQGRSYNEQFF
cdr3_nt: TGTGCTAGTGGTTTGGTACAGGGTCGCTCCTACAATGAGCAGTTCTTC
j_call: TRBJ2-1
v_call: TRBV12-5
clone_size: few
d_call: NA

cdr3_aa: CATSRSGANEKLFF
cdr3_nt: TGTGCCACCAGCAGATCGGGGGCTAATGAAAAACTGTTTTTT
j_call: TRBJ1-4
v_call: TRBV15
clone_size: NA
d_call: NA

cdr3_aa: CAWSHPGVLDNEQFF
cdr3_nt: TGTGCCTGGAGTCACCCCGGAGTACTAGACAATGAGCAGTTCTTC
j_call: TRBJ2-1
v_call: TRBV30
clone_size: few
d_call: NA

cdr3_aa: CASTTGGSAGELFF
cdr3_nt: TGTGCCAGTACCACAGGGGGCAGTGCGGGGGAGCTGTTTTTT
j_call: TRBJ2-2
v_call: TRBV19
clone_size: few
d_call: TRBD1

cdr3_aa: CASTGLAVASYEQYF
cdr3_nt: TGTGCCAGCACCGGTCTAGCGGTAGCCTCCTACGAGCAGTACTTC
j_call: TRBJ2-7
v_call: TRBV28
clone_size: NA
d_call: TRBD2

cdr3_aa: CSVAQGTYQPQHF
cdr3_nt: TGCAGCGTTGCCCAGGGGACGTATCAGCCCCAGCATTTT
j_call: TRBJ1-5
v_call: TRBV29-1
clone_size: NA
d_call: NA

cdr3_aa: CASSPGTSGKIEQFF
cdr3_nt: TGTGCCAGCAGCCCCGGGACTAGCGGGAAAATTGAGCAGTTCTTC
j_call: TRBJ2-1
v_call: TRBV7-2
clone_size: NA
d_call: TRBD2

cdr3_aa: CASSGPRIRQGEMPQHF
cdr3_nt: TGTGCCAGCAGTGGACCCCGAATTCGACAGGGCGAGATGCCCCAGCATTTT
j_call: TRBJ1-5
v_call: TRBV25-1
clone_size: once
d_call: TRBD1

cdr3_aa: CASSPVGDAGGQFF
cdr3_nt: TGTGCCAGCAGCCCAGTCGGGGACGCGGGAGGGCAGTTCTTC
j_call: TRBJ2-1
v_call: TRBV7-2
clone_size: NA
d_call: TRBD2

cdr3_aa: CASSTGVAGNIQYF
cdr3_nt: TGTGCCAGCAGCACAGGAGTAGCGGGCAACATTCAGTACTTC
j_call: TRBJ2-4
v_call: TRBV5-6
clone_size: NA
d_call: TRBD2

cdr3_aa: CATSRSDSLNTEAFF
cdr3_nt: TGTGCCACCAGCCGCTCGGACAGTTTGAACACTGAAGCTTTCTTT
j_call: TRBJ1-1
v_call: TRBV15
clone_size: few
d_call: NA

cdr3_aa: CASSQENRGWETQYF
cdr3_nt: TGCGCCAGCAGCCAAGAAAATAGGGGTTGGGAGACCCAGTACTTC
j_call: TRBJ2-5
v_call: TRBV4-3
clone_size: few
d_call: NA

cdr3_aa: CASSLSTGGSSGELFF
cdr3_nt: TGTGCCAGCAGCTTATCGACAGGGGGCTCTTCCGGGGAGCTGTTTTTT
j_call: TRBJ2-2
v_call: TRBV7-2
clone_size: NA
d_call: TRBD1

cdr3_aa: CASRRTGTAYEQYF
cdr3_nt: TGTGCCAGCAGGAGGACAGGGACGGCCTACGAGCAGTACTTC
j_call: TRBJ2-7
v_call: TRBV2
clone_size: few
d_call: TRBD1

cdr3_aa: CASSQDPSSGSNEQFF
cdr3_nt: TGCGCCAGCAGCCAAGATCCGTCTAGCGGGAGTAATGAGCAGTTCTTC
j_call: TRBJ2-1
v_call: TRBV4-1
clone_size: NA
d_call: TRBD2

cdr3_aa: CASSYRENQPYTQYF
cdr3_nt: TGTGCCAGCAGTTACAGGGAAAATCAACCATATACGCAGTATTTT
j_call: TRBJ2-3
v_call: TRBV7-8
clone_size: few
d_call: NA

cdr3_aa: CASSLASAATDEQFF
cdr3_nt: TGTGCCAGCAGCTTAGCTTCCGCGGCGACCGATGAGCAGTTCTTC
j_call: TRBJ2-1
v_call: TRBV11-1
clone_size: NA
d_call: NA

cdr3_aa: CASSLGGLTYYEQYF
cdr3_nt: TGTGCCAGCAGCTTAGGAGGACTAACCTACTACGAGCAGTACTTC
j_call: TRBJ2-7
v_call: TRBV7-2
clone_size: few
d_call: NA

cdr3_aa: CASSLGGLAGANEQFF
cdr3_nt: TGTGCCAGCAGCTTAGGGGGACTAGCGGGAGCTAATGAGCAGTTCTTC
j_call: TRBJ2-1
v_call: TRBV11-2
clone_size: few
d_call: TRBD2

cdr3_aa: CASDTFRGHTQYF
cdr3_nt: TGTGCCAGCGACACGTTCAGGGGACATACGCAGTATTTT
j_call: TRBJ2-3
v_call: TRBV28
clone_size: few
d_call: NA

cdr3_aa: CAWSGTGRSIQETQYF
cdr3_nt: TGTGCCTGGAGTGGGACAGGGCGGTCGATCCAAGAGACCCAGTACTTC
j_call: TRBJ2-5
v_call: TRBV30
clone_size: few
d_call: TRBD1

cdr3_aa: CASSPSGIPLSYEQYF
cdr3_nt: TGTGCCAGCAGCCCTTCAGGGATCCCCCTATCCTACGAGCAGTACTTC
j_call: TRBJ2-7
v_call: TRBV28
clone_size: few
d_call: NA

cdr3_aa: CASSPRTSYQFF
cdr3_nt: TGTGCCAGCAGCCCTCGGACTAGCTACCAGTTCTTC
j_call: TRBJ2-1
v_call: TRBV28
clone_size: few
d_call: TRBD2

cdr3_aa: CASRNSGGTNTEAFF
cdr3_nt: TGTGCCAGCAGGAACTCAGGGGGCACGAACACTGAAGCTTTCTTT
j_call: TRBJ1-1
v_call: TRBV28
clone_size: NA
d_call: TRBD1

cdr3_aa: CASCEERSYEQYF
cdr3_nt: TGCGCCAGCTGCGAGGAGCGCTCCTACGAGCAGTACTTC
j_call: TRBJ2-7
v_call: TRBV5-1
clone_size: few
d_call: NA

cdr3_aa: CASSPPEQMNTEAFF
cdr3_nt: TGCGCCAGCAGCCCCCCGGAACAGATGAACACTGAAGCTTTCTTT
j_call: TRBJ1-1
v_call: TRBV5-1
clone_size: NA
d_call: NA

cdr3_aa: CAISGGQAGNAFF
cdr3_nt: TGTGCCATCAGTGGGGGACAGGCGGGTAATGCTTTCTTT
j_call: TRBJ1-1
v_call: TRBV10-3
clone_size: few
d_call: TRBD1

cdr3_aa: CASSRDYEQYF
cdr3_nt: TGTGCCAGCAGCCGGGACTACGAGCAGTACTTC
j_call: TRBJ2-7
v_call: TRBV7-2
clone_size: NA
d_call: NA

cdr3_aa: CASSYSGGRAHEQFF
cdr3_nt: TGTGCCAGCAGTTACTCAGGAGGGAGGGCCCATGAGCAGTTCTTC
j_call: TRBJ2-1
v_call: TRBV6-5
clone_size: few
d_call: TRBD2

cdr3_aa: CSARVHNEQFF
cdr3_nt: TGCAGCGCCAGGGTTCACAATGAGCAGTTCTTC
j_call: TRBJ2-1
v_call: TRBV29-1
clone_size: NA
d_call: NA

cdr3_aa: CASSRKKRERTYEQYF
cdr3_nt: TGTGCCAGCAGTCGGAAAAAGCGGGAGAGGACCTACGAGCAGTACTTC
j_call: TRBJ2-7
v_call: TRBV5-4
clone_size: few
d_call: TRBD2

cdr3_aa: CAWRETAHTEAFF
cdr3_nt: TGTGCCTGGAGAGAGACAGCCCACACTGAAGCTTTCTTT
j_call: TRBJ1-1
v_call: TRBV30
clone_size: few
d_call: NA

cdr3_aa: CAWSRDRSGELFF
cdr3_nt: TGTGCCTGGAGCCGAGACAGGTCTGGGGAGCTGTTTTTT
j_call: TRBJ2-2
v_call: TRBV30
clone_size: NA
d_call: NA

cdr3_aa: CASSLLGGLAGTQETQYF
cdr3_nt: TGTGCCAGCAGCTTACTTGGAGGTCTAGCGGGGACCCAAGAGACCCAGTACTTC
j_call: TRBJ2-5
v_call: TRBV11-2
clone_size: few
d_call: TRBD2

cdr3_aa: CASRVYYEQFF
cdr3_nt: TGTGCCAGCAGAGTATACTATGAGCAGTTCTTC
j_call: TRBJ2-1
v_call: TRBV6-1
clone_size: NA
d_call: NA

cdr3_aa: CASRQNPRQGGNYGYTF
cdr3_nt: TGTGCCAGCCGCCAAAATCCCCGACAGGGAGGCAACTATGGCTACACCTTC
j_call: TRBJ1-2
v_call: TRBV19
clone_size: few
d_call: TRBD1